This section outlines one T cell receptor beta chain sequence together with its context. This record belongs to a study of T cell changes during pregnancy in multiple sclerosis. Libraries were prepared by immunoSEQ multiplex PCR; TCRdb keeps only in-frame clonotypes and omits some of them. The sample records tens of thousands of clones, 90% to 95% being singletons. The sample in question was peripheral blood, obtained in the third trimester of pregnancy. This sequence originates from a female donor in good health, enrolled as a control in a pregnancy study.

The chain's CDR3 is CASSLRGTGAYTDTQYF. The DNA of the CDR3 is TGTGCCAGCAGCTTGAGAGGGACAGGAGCATACACAGATACGCAGTATTTT. The V and J genes are TRBV5-4 and TRBJ2-3, with 8 bases lining up with TRBD1. CDR1 and CDR2 (germline): SGHNT, YYREEE (reference sequence). This CDR3 is built from 17 residues. V was pared by 1 base and J by 2 bases, with 9 bases of the junction left unmatched.